The rows below give T cell receptor beta chains drawn from one sample of a study of CD8 T cells in ankylosing spondylitis. MiXCR, applied by TCRdb to the 5' RACE reads, yields one record per CDR3 protein. This table holds 450,000 to 550,000 distinct CDR3 sequences, about 5.4% found once. The source material was blood, either unsorted or a sorted T cell fraction (not recorded which). The receptors shown here come from a male donor with ankylosing spondylitis. Each CDR3 is given with its conserved first and last residue. Each record gives: D gene, J gene, clone size, V gene, CDR3 DNA, CDR3 protein. A D gene is named only where the DNA matches it firmly. The size field is filled for only some rows; it gives once, few, many or a size class.

D: TRBD1
J: TRBJ2-5
size: many
V: TRBV7-2
DNA: TGTGCCAGTTCTCCTGACAGGGGGCAAGAGACCCAGTACTTC
CDR3: CASSPDRGQETQYF

D: .
J: TRBJ1-1
size: many
V: TRBV6-6
DNA: TGTGCCAGCTCCCCCGGGCGCTGGGCTTTCTTT
CDR3: CASSPGRWAFF

D: .
J: TRBJ2-3
size: many
V: TRBV7-3
DNA: TGTGCCAGCAGCTTAACTAGCGGAGCTAGCACAGATACGCAGTATTTT
CDR3: CASSLTSGASTDTQYF

D: .
J: TRBJ2-2
size: .
V: TRBV27
DNA: TGTGCCAGCCTTTCCCGAACGGGCGGGGAGCTGTTTTTT
CDR3: CASLSRTGGELFF

D: TRBD2
J: TRBJ2-1
size: many
V: TRBV29-1
DNA: TGCAGCGTTGCACTAGCGGGAGTACGTGAGCAGTTCTTC
CDR3: CSVALAGVREQFF

D: TRBD1
J: TRBJ1-1
size: few
V: TRBV25-1
DNA: TGTGCCAGCAGTGAATCCACTCACCGGGACAGGGGAACGAACACTGAAGCTTTCTTT
CDR3: CASSESTHRDRGTNTEAFF

D: .
J: TRBJ2-7
size: many
V: TRBV4-3
DNA: TGCGCCAGCAGCCAAGGTACAGGGTCGAGCTCCTACGAGCAGTACTTC
CDR3: CASSQGTGSSSYEQYF

D: .
J: TRBJ2-5
size: .
V: TRBV10-3
DNA: TGTGCCATCAGTGAGTGGGCGGCAACTCAAGAGACCCAGTACTTC
CDR3: CAISEWAATQETQYF

D: .
J: TRBJ1-2
size: many
V: TRBV12-3/TRBV12-4
DNA: TGTGCCAGCAGCCCTTCCTATGGCTACACCTTC
CDR3: CASSPSYGYTF

D: .
J: TRBJ2-2
size: few
V: TRBV20-1
DNA: TGCAGTGCTAGATTTTATCGCGGGGCGAACACCGGGGAGCTGTTTTTT
CDR3: CSARFYRGANTGELFF

D: .
J: TRBJ2-3
size: many
V: TRBV20-1
DNA: TGCAGTGCTAGCCCTTACACAGATACGCAGTATTTT
CDR3: CSASPYTDTQYF

D: .
J: TRBJ2-4
size: few
V: TRBV4-3
DNA: TGCGCCAGCAGCCAAGTATCAGGTACAGCGGACCTACTAGCCAAAAACATTCAGTACTTC
CDR3: CASSQVSGTADLLAKNIQYF

D: TRBD1
J: TRBJ1-2
size: .
V: TRBV6-1
DNA: TGTGCCAGCAGCCCAGAAAGAACGAGGGGGCGCATCTTC
CDR3: CASSPERTRGRIF

D: TRBD2
J: TRBJ2-1
size: many
V: TRBV15
DNA: TGTGCCACCAGCAGGGGACTAGCGGGAAATGAGCAGTTCTTC
CDR3: CATSRGLAGNEQFF

D: .
J: TRBJ2-5
size: many
V: TRBV28
DNA: TGTGCCAGCAGTTTAAGGACATCTCCTCTCGGAGAGACCCAGTACTTC
CDR3: CASSLRTSPLGETQYF

D: TRBD1
J: TRBJ2-5
size: few
V: TRBV4-2
DNA: TGTGCCAGCAGCCAAGATCTTGGGGCAGGGGGCGTCGGAGAGACCCAGTACTTC
CDR3: CASSQDLGAGGVGETQYF